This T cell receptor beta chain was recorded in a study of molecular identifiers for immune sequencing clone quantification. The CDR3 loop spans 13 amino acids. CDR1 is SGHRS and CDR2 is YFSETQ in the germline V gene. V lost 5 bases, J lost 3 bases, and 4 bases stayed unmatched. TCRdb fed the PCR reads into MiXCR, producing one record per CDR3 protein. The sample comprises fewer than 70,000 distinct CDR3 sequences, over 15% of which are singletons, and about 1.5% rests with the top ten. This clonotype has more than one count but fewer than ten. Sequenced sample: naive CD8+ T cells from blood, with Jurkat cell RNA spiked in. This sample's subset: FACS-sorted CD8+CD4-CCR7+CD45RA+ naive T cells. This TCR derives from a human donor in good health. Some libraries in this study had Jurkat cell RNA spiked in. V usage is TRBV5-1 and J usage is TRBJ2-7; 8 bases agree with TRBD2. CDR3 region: CASSFSGNYEQYF. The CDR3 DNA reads TGCGCCAGCAGTTTTAGCGGGAACTACGAGCAGTACTTC. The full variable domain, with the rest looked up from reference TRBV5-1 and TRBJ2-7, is KAGVTQTPRYLIKTRGQQVTLSCSPISGHRSVSWYQQTPGQGLQFLFEYFSETQRNKGNFPGRFSGRQFSNSRSEMNVSTLELGDSALYLCASSFSGNYEQYFGPGTRLTVT.